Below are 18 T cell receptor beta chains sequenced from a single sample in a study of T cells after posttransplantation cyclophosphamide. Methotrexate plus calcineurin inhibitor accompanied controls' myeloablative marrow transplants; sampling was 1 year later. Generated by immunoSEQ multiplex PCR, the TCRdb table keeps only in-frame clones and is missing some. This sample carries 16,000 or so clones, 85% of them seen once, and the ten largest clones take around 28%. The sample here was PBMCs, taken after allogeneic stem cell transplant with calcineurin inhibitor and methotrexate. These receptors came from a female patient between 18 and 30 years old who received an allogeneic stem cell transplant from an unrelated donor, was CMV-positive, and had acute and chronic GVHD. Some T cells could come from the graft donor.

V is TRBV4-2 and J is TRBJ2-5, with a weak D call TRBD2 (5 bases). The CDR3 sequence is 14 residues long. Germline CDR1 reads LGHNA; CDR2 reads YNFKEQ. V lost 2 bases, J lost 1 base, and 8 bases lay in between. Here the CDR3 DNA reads TGTGCCAGCAGCCAATCGACTACCCAAGAGACCCAGTACTTC. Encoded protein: CASSQSTTQETQYF.

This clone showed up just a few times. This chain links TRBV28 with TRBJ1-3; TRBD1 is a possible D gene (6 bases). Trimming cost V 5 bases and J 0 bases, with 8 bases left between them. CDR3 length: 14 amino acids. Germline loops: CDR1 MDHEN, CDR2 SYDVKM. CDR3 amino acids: CASSRQDSGNTIYF. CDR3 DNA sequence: TGTGCCAGCAGTCGACAGGACTCTGGAAACACCATATATTTT.

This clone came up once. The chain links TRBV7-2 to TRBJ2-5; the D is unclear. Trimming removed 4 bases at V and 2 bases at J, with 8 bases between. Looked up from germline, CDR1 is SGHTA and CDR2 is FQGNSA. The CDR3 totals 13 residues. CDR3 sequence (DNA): TGTGCCAGCAGCTCGTCTAGACAAGAGACCCAGTACTTC. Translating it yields CASSSSRQETQYF.

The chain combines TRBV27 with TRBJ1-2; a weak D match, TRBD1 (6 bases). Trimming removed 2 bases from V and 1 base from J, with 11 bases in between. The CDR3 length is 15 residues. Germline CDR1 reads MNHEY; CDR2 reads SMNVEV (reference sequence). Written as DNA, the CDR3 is TGTGCCAGCAGTTTAACAACAGGGCATAACTATGGCTACACCTTC. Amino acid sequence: CASSLTTGHNYGYTF.

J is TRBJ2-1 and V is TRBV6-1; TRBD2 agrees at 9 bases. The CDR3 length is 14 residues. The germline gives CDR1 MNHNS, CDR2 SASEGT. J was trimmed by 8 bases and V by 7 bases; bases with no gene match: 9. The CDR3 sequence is CASMSGGRFDEQFF. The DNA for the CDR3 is TGTGCCAGCATGAGCGGGGGGAGGTTCGATGAGCAGTTCTTC.

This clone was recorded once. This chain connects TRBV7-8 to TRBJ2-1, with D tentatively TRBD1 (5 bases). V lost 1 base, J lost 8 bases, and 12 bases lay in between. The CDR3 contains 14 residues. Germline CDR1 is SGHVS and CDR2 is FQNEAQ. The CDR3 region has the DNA TGTGCCAGCAGCTTAGGACAGTCGGTCGATGAGCAGTTCTTC. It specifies CASSLGQSVDEQFF.

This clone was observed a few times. The CDR3 DNA reads as TGTGCCTGGAGCGCGGGACAGAAAAACACCGGGGAGCTGTTTTTT. Its protein is CAWSAGQKNTGELFF. This rearrangement joins TRBV30 to TRBJ2-2, with a tentative D call TRBD1 (7 bases). V was pared by 3 bases and J by 2 bases, with 13 bases between. The CDR3 covers 15 residues. Germline loops: CDR1 GTSNPN, CDR2 SVGIG (reference sequence). The variable domain in full, with the rest retrieved from reference TRBV30 and TRBJ2-2, is SQTIHQWPATLVQPVGSPLSLECTVEGTSNPNLYWYRQAAGRGLQLLFYSVGIGQISSEVPQNLSASRPQDRQFILSSKKLLLSDSGFYLCAWSAGQKNTGELFFGEGSRLTVL.

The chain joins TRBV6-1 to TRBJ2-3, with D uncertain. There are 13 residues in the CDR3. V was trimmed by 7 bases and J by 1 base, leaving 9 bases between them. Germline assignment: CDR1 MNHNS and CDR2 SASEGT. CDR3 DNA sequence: TGTGCCAGCAAACTCGCCCGCACAGATACGCAGTATTTT. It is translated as CASKLARTDTQYF.

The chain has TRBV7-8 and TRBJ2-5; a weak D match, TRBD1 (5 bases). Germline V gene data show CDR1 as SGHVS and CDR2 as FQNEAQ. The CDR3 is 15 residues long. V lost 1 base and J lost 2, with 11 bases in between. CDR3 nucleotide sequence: TGTGCCAGCAGCTTAGGCCAGGGCAAACAAGAGACCCAGTACTTC. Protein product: CASSLGQGKQETQYF.

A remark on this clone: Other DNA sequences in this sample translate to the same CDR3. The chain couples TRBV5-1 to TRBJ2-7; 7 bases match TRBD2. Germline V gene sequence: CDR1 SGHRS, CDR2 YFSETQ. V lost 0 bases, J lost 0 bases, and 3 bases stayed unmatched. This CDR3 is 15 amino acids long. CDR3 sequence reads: CASSLEASGSYEQYF. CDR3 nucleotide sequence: TGCGCCAGCAGCTTGGAGGCTAGCGGCTCCTACGAGCAGTACTTC.

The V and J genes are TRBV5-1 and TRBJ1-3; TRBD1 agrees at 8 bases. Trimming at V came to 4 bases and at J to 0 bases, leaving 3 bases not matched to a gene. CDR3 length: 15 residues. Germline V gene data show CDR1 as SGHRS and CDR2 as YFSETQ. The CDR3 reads CASSRDRSSGNTIYF. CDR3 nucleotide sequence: TGCGCCAGCAGCAGGGACAGGTCCTCTGGAAACACCATATATTTT.

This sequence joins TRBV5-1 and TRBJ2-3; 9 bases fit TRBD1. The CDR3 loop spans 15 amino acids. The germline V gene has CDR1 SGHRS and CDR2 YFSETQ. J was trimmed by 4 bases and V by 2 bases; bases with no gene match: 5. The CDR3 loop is CASSLQGARADTQYF. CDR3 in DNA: TGCGCCAGCAGCTTACAGGGGGCGAGGGCAGATACGCAGTATTTT.

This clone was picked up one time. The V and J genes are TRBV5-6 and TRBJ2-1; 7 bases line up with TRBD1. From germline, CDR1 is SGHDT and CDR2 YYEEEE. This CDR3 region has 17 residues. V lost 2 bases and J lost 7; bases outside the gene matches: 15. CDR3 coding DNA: TGTGCCAGCAGCTTTGCCGACAGGGTCAACCCTAGGAATGAGCAGTTCTTC. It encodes CASSFADRVNPRNEQFF.

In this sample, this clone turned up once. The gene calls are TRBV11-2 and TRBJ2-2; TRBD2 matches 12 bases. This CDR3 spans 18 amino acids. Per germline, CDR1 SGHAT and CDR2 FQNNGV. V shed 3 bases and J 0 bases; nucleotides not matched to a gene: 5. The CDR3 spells CASSFLTSGGSNTGELFF. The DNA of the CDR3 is TGTGCCAGCAGCTTTTTGACTAGCGGGGGTTCGAACACCGGGGAGCTGTTTTTT.

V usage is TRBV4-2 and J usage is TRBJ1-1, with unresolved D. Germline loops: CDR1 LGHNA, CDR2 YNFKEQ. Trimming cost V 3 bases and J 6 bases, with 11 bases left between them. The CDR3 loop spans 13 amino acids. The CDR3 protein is CASSQEGVSEAFF. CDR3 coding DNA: TGTGCCAGCAGCCAGGAGGGAGTTTCTGAAGCTTTCTTT.

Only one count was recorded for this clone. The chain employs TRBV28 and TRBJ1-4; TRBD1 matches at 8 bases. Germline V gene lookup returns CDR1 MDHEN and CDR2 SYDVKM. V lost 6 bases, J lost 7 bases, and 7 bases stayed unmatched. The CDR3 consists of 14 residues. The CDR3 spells CASSTRGLVEKLFF. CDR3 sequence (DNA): TGTGCCAGCAGCACCAGGGGGCTCGTTGAAAAACTGTTTTTT.

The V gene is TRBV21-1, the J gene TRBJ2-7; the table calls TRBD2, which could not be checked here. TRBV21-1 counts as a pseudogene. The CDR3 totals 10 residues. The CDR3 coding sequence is TGTGCCAGCACCTGCTACGAGCAGTACTTC. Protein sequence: CASTCYEQYF.

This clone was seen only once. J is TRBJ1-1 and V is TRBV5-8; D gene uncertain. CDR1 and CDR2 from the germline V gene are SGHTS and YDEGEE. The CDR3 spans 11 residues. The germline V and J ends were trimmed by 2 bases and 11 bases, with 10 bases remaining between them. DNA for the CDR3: TGTGCCAGCAGCTTCCGTGAGGAGGCTTTCTTT. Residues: CASSFREEAFF.